The 30 T cell receptor beta chains presented below share a single source sample, sequenced in a study of T cell clonality in common variable immunodeficiency. Using immunoSEQ multiplex PCR, the repertoire was profiled, and TCRdb retains in-frame clones only, with some absent. The sample yields tens of thousands of clones, without any singletons. Sequenced material: peripheral blood mononuclear cells. These TCRs come from a person aged 18 to 70 in good health.

Ten or more counts support this clone. The read is 3 residues too short to cover the CDR3 end, so that end is filled in from the germline J gene. The chain uses TRBV5-1 and TRBJ2-2; 8 bases are a match to TRBD2. Germline V gene sequence: CDR1 SGHRS, CDR2 YFSETQ. The CDR3 contains 15 residues. V was pared by 4 bases and J by 6 bases, with 8 bases of the junction left unmatched. CDR3: CASSRLREGSGELFF. Partial CDR3 DNA: TGCGCCAGCAGCCGACTACGGGAGGGTTCCGGGGAG.

This clone was detected ten times or more. Read coverage stops 3 residues before the CDR3 terminus; the germline J gene supplies the remainder. The genes are TRBV7-2 and TRBJ2-1; 10 nucleotides agree with TRBD2. Germline lookup yields CDR1 SGHTA and CDR2 FQGNSA. CDR3 size: 15 residues. The ends lost 8 bases at V and 5 bases at J; junction bases unmatched: 9. CDR3 bases read: TGTGCCAGCCAATCGGGACTAGCGCGAAACAATGAG. Protein product: CASQSGLARNNE. The whole CDR3 protein reads CASQSGLARNNEQFF.

This clone was detected ten times or more. Coverage ceases 3 residues before the CDR3 finishes, and the germline J gene fills in the end. J is TRBJ1-1 and V is TRBV5-5, with D possibly TRBD1 on 5 matching bases. Germline V gives CDR1 SGHKS, CDR2 YYEKEE (reference sequence). The CDR3 is made up of 14 amino acids. The part of the CDR3 DNA that was read is TGTGCCAGCAGCCGTAGACAGACAACACAAGAA. This sequence encodes CASSRRQTTQE. From start to end, the CDR3 is CASSRRQTTQEAFF. Together with reference TRBV5-5 and TRBJ1-1, the CDR3 gives the full variable domain: DAGVTQSPTHLIKTRGQQVTLRCSPISGHKSVSWYQQVLGQGPQFIFQYYEKEERGRGNFPDRFSARQFPNYSSELNVNALLLGDSALYLCASSRRQTTQEAFFGQGTRLTVV.

This clone has ten or more counts. The read falls 3 residues short of the CDR3 end, and the missing part is taken from the germline J gene. The chain couples TRBV5-1 to TRBJ2-7, with D possibly TRBD1 on 5 matching bases. V lost 0 bases, J lost 2 bases, and 9 bases lay in between. Looked up from germline, CDR1 is SGHRS and CDR2 is YFSETQ. The CDR3 length is 14 residues. CDR3 bases read: TGCGCCAGCAGCTTGGAGGGGCCCGCCTACGAG. Residues: CASSLEGPAYE. The CDR3 in its entirety is CASSLEGPAYEQYF.

As to this clone: From the germline J gene comes the end of the CDR3, since the read stops 3 residues before it. The chain combines TRBV11-3 with TRBJ2-1; D is uncertain. This CDR3 is 15 amino acids long. Trimming cost V 6 bases and J 5 bases, with 17 bases left between them. Germline CDR1 and CDR2: SGHNT and YENEEA. The CDR3 reads CASSPPQNQNNEQFF. CDR3 DNA, as far as it was read: TGTGCCAGCAGTCCCCCCCAGAATCAGAACAATGAG. The variable domain in full, completed from reference TRBV11-3 and TRBJ2-1, reads EAGVVQSPRYKIIEKKQPVAFWCNPISGHNTLYWYLQNLGQGPELLIRYENEEAVDDSQLPKDRFSAERLKGVDSTLKIQPAELGDSAVYLCASSPPQNQNNEQFFGPGTRLTVL.

This clone was counted at least ten times. The CDR3 protein is CSARGGGTGGYGYTF. Incomplete CDR3 DNA: TGCAGTGCTAGGGGAGGAGGGACAGGGGGTTATGGC. The V and J genes are TRBV20-1 and TRBJ1-2, with TRBD1 matching 11 bases. The CDR3 end falls 3 residues outside the read, so it is completed with the germline J gene. The CDR3 has 15 amino acids. Germline CDR1 and CDR2: DFQATT and SNEGSKA (reference sequence). Trimming cost V 3 bases and J 5 bases; bases outside gene matches: 8.

This clone has ten or more counts. This chain's CDR3 is CASSAGLLNTEAFF. Partial CDR3 DNA: TGCGCCAGCAGCGCGGGACTCCTGAACACTGAA. The chain combines TRBV5-1 with TRBJ1-1, with TRBD1 as a possible D gene (5 bases). Read coverage stops 3 residues before the CDR3 terminus; the germline J gene supplies the remainder. CDR3 length: 14 amino acids. In germline, CDR1 is SGHRS, CDR2 YFSETQ. Trimming pared 4 bases from V and 0 bases from J, leaving 10 bases between.

Ten or more counts support this clone. From the germline J gene comes the end of the CDR3, since the read stops 3 residues before it. The chain employs TRBV4-2 and TRBJ2-2; D remains unclear. V shed 3 bases and J shed 0 bases, with 11 bases lying between them. Germline CDR1 LGHNA, CDR2 YNFKEQ. The CDR3 is 16 residues long. CDR3: CASSHQKVTNTGELFF. The CDR3 bases that were read are TGTGCCAGCAGCCACCAAAAGGTGACGAACACCGGGGAG.

In this sample, this clone turned up many times. Partial CDR3 DNA: TGTGCCAGCTCACCACCAATGGCGGTTCCTAGCACAGATACG. This sequence encodes CASSPPMAVPSTDT. The CDR3 in full is CASSPPMAVPSTDTQYF. J is TRBJ2-3 and V is TRBV18; D unresolved. Read coverage stops 3 residues before the CDR3 terminus; the germline J gene supplies the remainder. This CDR3 spans 17 amino acids. Germline values: CDR1 KGHSH, CDR2 LQKENI. V was trimmed by 0 bases and J by 0 bases, leaving 13 bases between them.

This clone was detected ten times or more. With the read ending 3 residues before the CDR3 end, the germline J gene is used to fill in that end. The rearrangement uses TRBV5-4 and TRBJ1-1, with a tentative D call TRBD1 (5 bases). Germline V gene sequence: CDR1 SGHNT, CDR2 YYREEE (reference sequence). This CDR3 is 15 amino acids long. Trimming pared 4 bases from V and 1 base from J, leaving 14 bases between. The CDR3 loop is CASSPPRDRNTEAFF. The CDR3 bases that were read are TGTGCCAGCAGCCCGCCACGCGACAGGAACACTGAA.

This clone occurred many times. The read finishes 3 residues shy of the CDR3 end, and the germline J gene is used to complete it. The chain couples TRBV10-3 to TRBJ2-1, with TRBD2 identical over 9 bases. The germline CDR1 and CDR2 sequences are ENHRY and SYGVKD. The CDR3 sequence is 15 residues long. Trimming cost V 6 bases and J 3 bases; bases outside gene matches: 6. The CDR3: CAIRTRLADYNEQFF. The sequenced part of the CDR3 DNA is TGTGCCATCAGGACGAGACTAGCGGACTACAATGAG.

This clone was seen repeatedly, ten times or more. The sequence runs out 3 residues before the end of the CDR3; the remainder is reconstructed from the germline J gene. The J gene is TRBJ2-7, the V gene TRBV11-3, with 7 positions matching TRBD2. The CDR3 runs to 13 residues. Germline loops: CDR1 SGHNT, CDR2 YENEEA. V was clipped by 1 base and J by 5 bases; unmatched bases: 2. The CDR3 bases that were read are TGTGCCAGCAGCTTAGGGGGAGGGGACGAG. This encodes CASSLGGGDE. The complete CDR3 protein is CASSLGGGDEQYF.

This clone was detected many times. The observed sequence ends 3 residues before the CDR3 terminus, with the missing tail filled in from the germline J gene. V and J are TRBV5-1 and TRBJ2-1, with D tentatively TRBD1 (5 bases). V gave up 1 base and J gave up 3 bases, with 11 bases separating them. The CDR3 covers 15 residues. CDR1 is SGHRS, CDR2 YFSETQ, per germline. The part of the CDR3 DNA that was read is TGCGCCAGCAGCTTGCAAGGGGCCAACTACAATGAG. Translation gives CASSLQGANYNE. The complete CDR3 protein is CASSLQGANYNEQFF.

There are many counts of this clone. Coverage ceases 3 residues before the CDR3 finishes, and the germline J gene fills in the end. The rearrangement joins TRBV20-1 to TRBJ2-7; 9 nucleotides align to TRBD2. Germline V gene data show CDR1 as DFQATT and CDR2 as SNEGSKA (reference sequence). The CDR3 sequence is 14 residues long. The junction had 3 bases not matched to a gene; V was cut back by 0 bases and J by 3 bases. The CDR3 spells CSARDVAGVYEQYF. Incomplete CDR3 DNA: TGCAGTGCTAGAGATGTAGCGGGGGTCTACGAG.

This clone was counted between two and nine times. From the germline J gene comes the end of the CDR3, since the read stops 3 residues before it. This chain links TRBV11-3 with TRBJ1-1, with D perhaps TRBD1 (5 bases). The CDR3 has 13 amino acids. Germline-derived CDR1 and CDR2 are SGHNT and YENEEA. The V gene lost 5 bases and the J gene lost 3 bases, with 10 bases spanning the gap. The sequenced CDR3 bases are TGTGCCAGCAGCCGGGGGGGGGACACTGAA. This codes for CASSRGGDTE. The full CDR3 reads CASSRGGDTEAFF.

This clone was seen at least ten times. The read ends 3 residues before the CDR3 terminus; that terminus is restored from the germline J gene. V is TRBV20-1 and J is TRBJ2-1, with TRBD2 matching over 11 bases. The germline CDR1 and CDR2 sequences are DFQATT and SNEGSKA (reference sequence). There are 13 residues in the CDR3. CDR3 bases read: TGCAGCTCCAATAGCGGGAGGGACAATGAG. Amino acids: CSSNSGRDNE. In full, the CDR3 is CSSNSGRDNEQFF.

This clone was observed many times. This CDR3 reads CSASPRDRGLTYEQYF. The sequenced part of the CDR3 DNA is TGCAGTGCTAGTCCGCGGGACAGGGGGCTTACCTACGAG. The V gene is TRBV20-1, the J gene TRBJ2-7; TRBD1 aligns across 12 bases. The read terminates 3 residues ahead of where the CDR3 ends, so the germline J gene completes it. V trimming: 3 bases; J trimming: 2 bases; junction bases outside the gene matches: 8. The CDR3 is 16 amino acids. The germline V gene encodes CDR1 DFQATT and CDR2 SNEGSKA (reference sequence).

A note on this clone: One junction end disagrees with the germline gene, perhaps due to a read error. The sequenced part of the CDR3 DNA is TGTGCCAGCAACTTATACCAGGGGATCTCCTACGAG. As protein: CASNLYQGISYE. The whole CDR3 protein is CASNLYQGISYEQYF. V and J are TRBV11-2 and TRBJ2-7; tentative D call: TRBD1 (6 bases). The read is 3 residues too short to cover the CDR3 end, so that end is filled in from the germline J gene. Per the germline V gene, CDR1 is SGHAT and CDR2 is FQNNGV. This CDR3 is 15 amino acids long.

This clone was seen many times. The CDR3 extends 3 residues past the end of the read, so its final part is completed from the germline J gene. V and J are TRBV14 and TRBJ2-1, with D unresolved. V shed 4 bases and J shed 0 bases, with 16 bases lying between them. Germline loops: CDR1 SGHDN, CDR2 FVKESK. The CDR3 is 17 residues long. This chain's CDR3 is CASSPIKGRSSYNEQFF. The sequenced CDR3 bases are TGTGCCAGCAGCCCTATCAAGGGCAGGAGCTCCTACAATGAG. The full variable domain, in which reference TRBV14 and TRBJ2-1 provide the parts outside the CDR3, is EAGVTQFPSHSVIEKGQTVTLRCDPISGHDNLYWYRRVMGKEIKFLLHFVKESKQDESGMPNNRFLAERTGGTYSTLKVQPAELEDSGVYFCASSPIKGRSSYNEQFFGPGTRLTVL.

This clone came up a few times. The read gets to within 3 residues of the CDR3 end, and the germline J gene fills in the rest. The chain has TRBV13 and TRBJ1-1, with 12 bases that match TRBD1. V shed 5 bases, J shed 6 bases, and the junction held 7 bases outside the gene matches. This CDR3 region has 15 residues. Per germline, CDR1 PRHDT and CDR2 FYEKMQ (reference sequence). CDR3 sequence reads: CASSKTGTGGPEAFF. CDR3 bases read: TGTGCCAGCAGCAAAACCGGGACAGGGGGCCCTGAA.

In its sample, this clone was seen many times. The read comes to an end 3 residues before the CDR3 does, leaving the germline J gene to fill in the end. This chain uses TRBV20-1 with TRBJ2-1; no definite D call. The CDR3 contains 16 residues. Germline values: CDR1 DFQATT, CDR2 SNEGSKA (reference sequence). V was trimmed by 0 bases and J by 1 base, leaving 13 bases between them. CDR3 bases read: TGCAGTGCTAGAGATTTAGACTTACAATCCTACAATGAG. Translating it yields CSARDLDLQSYNE. The entire CDR3 reads CSARDLDLQSYNEQFF.

This clone was observed at least ten times. The read halts 3 residues ahead of the CDR3 end, with the missing end drawn from the germline J gene. V is TRBV11-2 and J is TRBJ1-4, with 8 bases that match TRBD1. J lost 7 bases, V lost 7 bases, and 8 bases had no gene match. The CDR3 covers 14 residues. Germline lookup yields CDR1 SGHAT and CDR2 FQNNGV. The sequenced CDR3 bases are TGTGCCAGCACCCACGGACAGGGATCTGAAAAA. Translated: CASTHGQGSEK. Given in full, the CDR3 is CASTHGQGSEKLFF. The full variable domain, completed using reference TRBV11-2 and TRBJ1-4, is EAGVAQSPRYKIIEKRQSVAFWCNPISGHATLYWYQQILGQGPKLLIQFQNNGVVDDSQLPKDRFSAERLKGVDSTLKIQPAKLEDSAVYLCASTHGQGSEKLFFGSGTQLSVL.

This clone was seen more than once but under ten times. The chain's CDR3 is CASSYGLGRSNDYTF. The CDR3 bases that were read are TGTGCCAGCAGCTATGGACTAGGGCGGTCCAATGAC. The rearrangement joins TRBV7-9 to TRBJ1-2; D not certain. The CDR3 end lies 3 residues beyond the end of the read and is filled in from the germline J gene. The CDR3 consists of 15 residues. Germline V gene data show CDR1 as SEHNR and CDR2 as FQNEAQ (reference sequence).

Comments on this clone: The read ends 3 residues before the CDR3 terminus; that terminus is restored from the germline J gene. Other DNA sequences in this sample translate to the same CDR3. V is TRBV7-9 and J is TRBJ2-1; 8 bases line up with TRBD2. V shed 1 base and J 4 bases; nucleotides not matched to a gene: 3. CDR3 length equals 15 residues. From germline, CDR1 is SEHNR and CDR2 FQNEAQ (reference sequence). CDR3 protein: CASSLVAGLYNEQFF. The DNA read from the CDR3 is TGTGCCAGCAGCTTAGTAGCGGGACTATACAATGAG.

The table lists this clone with many counts. The sequenced fragment ends 3 residues before the CDR3 boundary, so the rest is inferred from the germline J gene. The chain combines TRBV5-1 with TRBJ1-1, with 10 bases lining up with TRBD1. The trim removed 5 bases at V and 4 bases at J, leaving 11 bases unmatched. The CDR3 covers 16 residues. Germline V lookup: CDR1 SGHRS, CDR2 YFSETQ. The sequenced part of the CDR3 DNA is TGCGCCAGCAGAAGGACAGGGGGTGAATTTGGCACTGAA. Translating gives CASRRTGGEFGTE. The full CDR3 protein is CASRRTGGEFGTEAFF.

This clone has a count of ten or more. The read terminates 3 residues ahead of where the CDR3 ends, so the germline J gene completes it. This chain links TRBV7-7 with TRBJ2-5, with D perhaps matching TRBD2 (6 bases). CDR3 length equals 15 residues. Trimming left V 5 bases short and J 2 bases short, with 15 bases between. Germline CDR1 and CDR2: SSHAT and FNYEAQ (reference sequence). The sequenced part of the CDR3 DNA is TGTGCCAGCAGCGTCCAGACGGGACTGCAAGAGACC. Encoded protein: CASSVQTGLQET. The whole CDR3 sequence reads CASSVQTGLQETQYF.

This clone was observed many times. The CDR3 is cut off 3 residues early in the read; its end comes from the germline J gene. V usage is TRBV5-6 and J usage is TRBJ1-2; perhaps TRBD1 as D (6 bases). CDR3 length equals 14 residues. The germline V gene encodes CDR1 SGHDT and CDR2 YYEEEE. V lost 0 bases, J lost 2 bases, and 8 bases lay in between. CDR3: CASSLAGQNYGYTF. The sequenced part of the CDR3 DNA is TGTGCCAGCAGCTTGGCTGGACAGAACTATGGC.

Many counts were recorded for this clone. The read ends 3 residues shy of where the CDR3 ends; the end is completed using the germline J gene. V gene TRBV4-1 combines with J gene TRBJ2-1; 7 bases map to TRBD1. CDR1 and CDR2 (germline): MGHRA, YSYEKL. V trimming: 3 bases; J trimming: 7 bases; junction bases outside the gene matches: 15. The CDR3 is 17 amino acids. The sequenced part of the CDR3 DNA is TGCGCCAGCAGCCAGCTTGAATTCCCGGGACAGCTAAATGAG. Protein product: CASSQLEFPGQLNE. The full CDR3 is CASSQLEFPGQLNEQFF.

This clone was seen at least ten times. The read ends 3 residues before the CDR3 terminus; that terminus is restored from the germline J gene. The genes are TRBV5-1 and TRBJ2-7; the match to TRBD2 covers 9 bases. This CDR3 spans 15 amino acids. CDR1 and CDR2 from the germline V gene are SGHRS and YFSETQ. Unmatched junction bases numbered 9, after V lost 4 bases and J lost 4 bases. The CDR3 bases that were read are TGCGCCAGCAGCAATAAGGGACTAGCAGCTTACGAG. Encoded protein: CASSNKGLAAYE. The CDR3 reads in full as CASSNKGLAAYEQYF.

This clone appeared many times. The missing CDR3 end, 3 residues past where the read stops, is filled in from the germline J gene. The chain links TRBV19 to TRBJ1-4, with 8 bases fitting TRBD1. The CDR3 is made up of 14 amino acids. Looked up from germline, CDR1 is LNHDA and CDR2 is SQIVND (reference sequence). Trimming at V came to 6 bases and at J to 5 bases, leaving 5 bases not matched to a gene. The sequenced part of the CDR3 DNA is TGTGCCAGTAGGCCGGGACAGGCAAATGAAAAA. Translation gives CASRPGQANEK. Given in full, the CDR3 is CASRPGQANEKLFF. Complete variable domain (other parts from reference TRBV19 and TRBJ1-4): DGGITQSPKYLFRKEGQNVTLSCEQNLNHDAMYWYRQDPGQGLRLIYYSQIVNDFQKGDIAEGYSVSREKKESFPLTVTSAQKNPTAFYLCASRPGQANEKLFFGSGTQLSVL.